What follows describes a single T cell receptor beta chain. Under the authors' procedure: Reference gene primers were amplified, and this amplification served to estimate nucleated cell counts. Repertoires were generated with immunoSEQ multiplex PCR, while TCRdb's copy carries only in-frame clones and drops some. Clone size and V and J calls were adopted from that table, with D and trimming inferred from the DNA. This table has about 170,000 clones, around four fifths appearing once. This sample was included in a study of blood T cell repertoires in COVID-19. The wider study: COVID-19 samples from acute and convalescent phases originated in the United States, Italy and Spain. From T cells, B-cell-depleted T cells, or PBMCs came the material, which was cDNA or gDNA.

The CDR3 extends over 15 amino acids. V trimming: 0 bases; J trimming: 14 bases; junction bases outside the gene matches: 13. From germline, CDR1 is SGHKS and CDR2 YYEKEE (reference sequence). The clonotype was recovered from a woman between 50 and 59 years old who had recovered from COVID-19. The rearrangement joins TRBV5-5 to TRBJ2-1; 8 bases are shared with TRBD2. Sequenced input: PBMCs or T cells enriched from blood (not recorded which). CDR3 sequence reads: CASSLEWGSGGGEFF. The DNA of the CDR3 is TGTGCCAGCAGCTTGGAGTGGGGCAGCGGGGGAGGGGAGTTCTTC. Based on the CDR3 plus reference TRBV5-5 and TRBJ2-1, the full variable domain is DAGVTQSPTHLIKTRGQQVTLRCSPISGHKSVSWYQQVLGQGPQFIFQYYEKEERGRGNFPDRFSARQFPNYSSELNVNALLLGDSALYLCASSLEWGSGGGEFFGPGTRLTVL.